This T cell receptor (beta chain) is drawn from a study of siplizumab effects on memory and regulatory T cells. Study findings and constraints: Treg-derived clones made up an average of about 73% of mappable alloreactive CD4+ clones with siplizumab and under 35% in controls. About 75-95% of proliferating CD4+ or CD8+ clones had no assignable naive or memory phenotype.

The assay covered 100,000 or so TCR templates per sample. TCRdb keeps only in-frame clones here, not all; method: immunoSEQ multiplex PCR. The repertoire holds fewer than 85,000 clones, with roughly 94% as singletons. This CDR3 spans 12 amino acids. Looked up from germline, CDR1 is SGHTA and CDR2 is FQGTGA. The V and J ends lost 3 bases and 3 bases respectively, with 6 bases between them. This clone was seen a single time. The antigen remains undetermined. This receptor was obtained from a human donor in good health. The V call is TRBV7-3, the J call TRBJ2-7, with D maybe TRBD2 (5 bases). Sequencing was performed on CD8+ T cells sorted from blood. CDR3 coding DNA: TGTGCCAGCAGCTTCGGGAACTACGAGCAGTACTTC. This codes for CASSFGNYEQYF.